These T cell receptor beta chains were read from a single sample in a study of identifying expanded T cells in peripheral blood. TCRdb's table, derived via immunoSEQ multiplex PCR, lists solely in-frame clones and lacks some. The sample has around 120,000 clones, 75% to 90% seen once. The sequenced sample consisted of blood. These receptors all come from a person aged 18 to 75 in good health. Each CDR3 is given with its conserved first and last residue. D genes are given only for firm matches. Not all rows give a size; the values are once, few, many and, for expanded clones, a class.

j_call d_call v_call clone_size cdr3_nt cdr3_aa
TRBJ1-2 NA TRBV9 few TGTGCCAGCAGCGTAGGCCAGCCTTATAACTATGGCTACACCTTC CASSVGQPYNYGYTF
TRBJ2-7 TRBD2 TRBV5-6 NA TGTGCCAGCAGCCCAGGACTAGCGGTATACTACGAGCAGTACTTC CASSPGLAVYYEQYF
TRBJ1-2 NA TRBV7-8 NA TGTGCCAGCAGCGCCTTAATAGTCGGGGGCTACACCTTC CASSALIVGGYTF
TRBJ1-2 TRBD1 TRBV7-9 NA TGTGCCAGCAGCTTTGGGGACAGCTATGGCTACACCTTC CASSFGDSYGYTF
TRBJ1-5 TRBD1 TRBV4-1 NA TGCGCCAGCAGCCATACCGGGACAGGGGGTCAGCCCCAGCATTTT CASSHTGTGGQPQHF
TRBJ1-1 NA TRBV29-1 NA TGCAGCGTGAATACGGGGAACACTGAAGCTTTCTTT CSVNTGNTEAFF
TRBJ2-5 TRBD2 TRBV4-3 NA TGCGCCAGCAGCCAAGATTACGGAAATCTAGCGGGGGGATTGGAGACCCAGTACTTC CASSQDYGNLAGGLETQYF
TRBJ2-7 TRBD2 TRBV28 NA TGTGCCAGCACCTTAGCGGGCTCCTACGAGCAGTACTTC CASTLAGSYEQYF
TRBJ1-4 NA TRBV25-1 NA TGTGCCAGCAGTGGCCAAGGGCGGGGTGAAAAACTGTTTTTT CASSGQGRGEKLFF
TRBJ1-3 NA TRBV11-2 NA TGTGCCAGCAGCTTAGATCGAGGGGACATCTCTGGAAACACCATATATTTT CASSLDRGDISGNTIYF
TRBJ2-7 TRBD2 TRBV30 few TGTGCCTGGAGACTAGCGGGGGGGCATAACGAGCAGTACTTC CAWRLAGGHNEQYF
TRBJ2-1 NA TRBV6-5 NA TGTGCCAGCAGTTACTCGAAGTGGGGCTCCTACAATGAGCAGTTCTTC CASSYSKWGSYNEQFF
TRBJ2-1 NA TRBV7-2 NA TGTGCCAGCAGCTTAGACAGGGAAGAGGATGAGCAGTTCTTC CASSLDREEDEQFF
TRBJ1-5 NA TRBV5-1 NA TGCGCCAGCAGCTTGTCCGGGGGCAATCAGCCCCAGCATTTT CASSLSGGNQPQHF
TRBJ2-5 TRBD2 TRBV2 NA TGTGCCAGCAGTGAAAGGGCTAGCGGGCTCTGGACCCAGTACTTC CASSERASGLWTQYF
TRBJ1-4 TRBD1 TRBV2 NA TGTGCCAGCACCTTAAGACAGGGCGATGAAAAACTGTTTTTT CASTLRQGDEKLFF
TRBJ1-3 NA TRBV6-6 NA TGTGCCAGCAGTTACCAAGTCGGTGGAAACACCATATATTTT CASSYQVGGNTIYF
TRBJ2-3 NA TRBV7-9 NA TGTGCCAGCAGCTTGGAGAGGGCAGATACGCAGTATTTT CASSLERADTQYF
TRBJ1-2 NA TRBV19 NA TGTGCCAGTAGTGACAGATCCTTCTATGGCTACACCTTC CASSDRSFYGYTF
TRBJ2-2 NA TRBV9 NA TGTGCCAGCAGCGCCGGAGGGGGGGGCGGAGAGCTGTTTTTT CASSAGGGGGELFF
TRBJ1-1 TRBD1 TRBV4-3 NA TGCGCCAGCAGCCGATTAGGGACAGAGAACACTGAAGCTTTCTTT CASSRLGTENTEAFF
TRBJ1-4 NA TRBV7-9 few TGTGCCAGCAGCTTGCGTACAGGCGAAAAACTGTTTTTT CASSLRTGEKLFF
TRBJ1-6 NA TRBV6-1 once TGTGCCAGCGATCGGACAGAAAATTCACCCCTCCACTTT CASDRTENSPLHF
TRBJ2-7 NA TRBV7-3 once TGTGCCAGCAGCTTAACGAGTCAGACAGAGCAGTACTTC CASSLTSQTEQYF
TRBJ1-3 TRBD1 TRBV5-4 NA TGTGCCAGCAGCTTGGACAGGGGGACTGGAAACACCATATATTTT CASSLDRGTGNTIYF
TRBJ2-2 TRBD2 TRBV7-3 once TGTGCCAGCAGCCCCGTTAGCGGGAGGTCCGGGGAGCTGTTTTTT CASSPVSGRSGELFF
TRBJ1-3 NA TRBV2 NA TGTGCCAGCAGTCCACAGGGTCGGTTTCGCTCTGGAAACACCATATATTTT CASSPQGRFRSGNTIYF
TRBJ2-7 NA TRBV18 NA TGTGCCAGCTCACACGACAGTACCTACGAGCAGTACTTC CASSHDSTYEQYF
TRBJ2-3 TRBD2 TRBV5-1 NA TGCGCCAGCAGCTTGGCTTCGACTAGCGGGAGTTCAGATACGCAGTATTTT CASSLASTSGSSDTQYF
TRBJ2-7 NA TRBV28 NA TGTGCCAGTGGGGGGAGCGGGTACGAGCAGTACTTC CASGGSGYEQYF
TRBJ2-3 NA TRBV19 NA TGTGCCAGTTCAGAAGGGTCTAGCTCCCACACAGATACGCAGTATTTT CASSEGSSSHTDTQYF
TRBJ2-3 TRBD2 TRBV19 NA TGTGCCAGTAGTAGGGCTAGCGGGGGGGATACGCAGTATTTT CASSRASGGDTQYF